This TCR beta chain was captured in a study of blood T cells in healthy people across ages (dated by TCRdb to the mid-2010s). Turning to the overall study: In model experiments, template switching captured about one uniquely barcoded TCR beta cDNA molecule for every two T cells. Age-related changes in TCR beta repertoire diversity were measured in the study by deep sequencing normalized with unique cDNA molecular identifiers. The donors were divided into four age groups: young (average roughly 17 years), middle-aged (about 40), aged (approximately 62) and long-lived (about 84). Using the same blood draw, the study looked at two additional independent replicas of 1 million unique cDNA reads for two donors, one aged 18 to 30 and the other aged 80 or older.

Donors were under 40 systemically healthy Caucasian individuals from Russia aged 6 to 90 years. Each donor gave ten milliliters of peripheral blood, drawn into EDTA-treated Vacutainer tubes. PBMCs were isolated by Ficoll-Paque density-gradient centrifugation, with at least 6.5 million obtained per sample. Trizol reagent was used to extract total RNA from PBMCs, with at least 5.5 micrograms per sample. Naive CD45RAhigh/CD27high T cell percentages were measured by flow cytometry on a PBMC aliquot from every donor. The CDR1 and CDR2 encoded by the germline V gene are LGHNA and YNFKEQ. V drops 1 base and J drops 2 bases, leaving 12 bases in between. The cysteine opens and the phenylalanine closes a CDR3 of 15 amino acids. The kept DNA is CDR3 alone, 45 bases in frame from the first base. In its sample, this clonotype was seen once. No antigen is known for it. Nothing much larger sits one base from this clone, and base qualities are not available.

Libraries were built with 5' RACE. The listed sequencing device is Illumina HiSeq 2500. A second 7 to 11 cycle PCR used a sample-barcoded 5' primer and a J-beta primer mix. A template-switch 5' adaptor carrying 12 random nucleotides introduced a unique molecular identifier onto each TCR beta cDNA molecule. Each sample yielded at least 3 million CDR3-containing paired-end reads. First-strand cDNA was synthesized from all RNA with the Mint cDNA synthesis kit, primed by a TRBC-specific oligonucleotide. After uracil-DNA glycosylase treatment, a first 18-cycle PCR used universal primers M1SS and BC2_uni_R on all cDNA. The study's own analysis went as follows. For normalization, 1 million high-quality reads, each with a distinct molecular identifier, were randomly selected from each sample. Reads sharing molecular identifiers were discarded rather than binned into consensus sequences. MiTCR, run with a Q25 quality threshold and the strictest error-elimination algorithm, handled CDR3 identification, clonotype clustering and error correction. A nonparametric unseen species model with Euler transformation was used to estimate a lower bound on total TCR beta diversity. TCRdb took the public reads, trimmed them with fastp at Q25, ran MiXCR for clone calling and kept in-frame beta chains. Every entry covers one CDR3 protein and lists the most common genes and DNA from its rows. Clone size and V and J calls follow TCRdb, not the original study. The sample records a few hundred thousand distinct CDR3 sequences, about 27% of which are singletons. The ten biggest clones cover roughly 3.5% of the sample.

Study-wide findings and limitations: Because the CMV infection status of the donors was unknown, age-related changes in expanded clonotypes may potentially have been confounded. As age increased, observed TCR beta diversity per million T cells dropped in a roughly linear way, and a significant reduction was already evident by age 40. Compared with the aged group, the long-lived group had more naive CD4+ T cells, fewer expanded clones and increased TCR diversity, a pattern suggesting age selection. Because profiling used bulk unsorted PBMCs, naive and antigen-experienced compartments could not be compared conclusively. The percentage of naive T cells measured by flow cytometry correlated strongly with observed TCR beta diversity. Total diversity estimates from one million sequenced T cells were considered lower bounds and underestimates.

This sample also belongs to another study, concerning T cells of mothers and their children. As described in the second report: Nine systemically healthy Caucasian individuals served as donors, namely three mothers together with their six children. cDNA synthesis consumed the entire amount of extracted RNA, loaded at 1.5 ug RNA in each 15 ul reaction. In the second PCR, sample barcodes and 2-4 random nucleotides were introduced via the M1S primer. More than 9 million TCR beta CDR3 reads were obtained from each mother, and several million reads were obtained from each child. Thymic selection similarly shapes TCR recombination output in related and unrelated pairs, with minor effect from inherited differences. Related mother-child pairs always showed normalized repertoire overlap that was slightly higher than in unrelated mother-child pairs, though the difference was never significant. With a sensitivity of about 100 clones per million clonotypes, no persistent microchimeric T cell clones were detected. In the study, deep NGS was used to compare the TCR beta repertoires of mothers and children, and features distinguishing related mother-child pairs from unrelated individuals were sought. On average, the children were roughly 10 +/- 4 years old, while the mothers were roughly 40 +/- 4 years old. After adapter ligation was performed with NEBNext reagents, the libraries were sequenced on an Illumina HiSeq 2000 with 100+100 nt paired-end reads. To avoid cross-contamination, the mother libraries and the child libraries were prepared a month apart and sequenced in separate runs. For each donor, between about 450,000 and 2,300,000 distinct TCR beta clonotypes were identified. Naive TCR beta clonotypes were estimated from low-frequency clonotypes matched to each donor's FACS-determined naive share, without sorting.

Recombination connected TRBV4-2 to TRBJ2-7, with no confidently assigned D gene. The receptor comes from a boy aged 2 to 10 in good health. The specimen sequenced was blood. DNA sequence: TGTGCCAGCAGCCAAGTGGATACACGTCCCTACGAGCAGTACTTC. The encoded protein is CASSQVDTRPYEQYF.